Listed below are T cell receptor beta chains from one sample, sequenced in a study of identifying expanded T cells in peripheral blood. The data were produced by immunoSEQ multiplex PCR, yet TCRdb's version contains in-frame clones alone and is incomplete. The data contain approximately 100,000 clones, around 89% of them singletons. Sequences were obtained from blood. The receptor source for this set is a person aged 18-70 years in good health. The CDR3 runs from the conserved cysteine through the conserved F or W. The order of the fields is J gene, V gene, clone size, D gene, CDR3 DNA, CDR3 protein. The D gene is left open where the match is weak. Rows may omit the clone size; those that give it use once, few, many or a size class.

J: TRBJ2-5; V: TRBV4-1; size: NA; D: NA; DNA: TGCGCCAGCAGCCAACAACTCATCCCGGGGGAGACCCAGTACTTC; CDR3: CASSQQLIPGETQYF
J: TRBJ1-2; V: TRBV9; size: NA; D: TRBD1; DNA: TGTGCCAGCAGCCCCCAGACAGGGGCGTCCGGCTACACCTTC; CDR3: CASSPQTGASGYTF
J: TRBJ1-6; V: TRBV18; size: NA; D: NA; DNA: TGTGCCAGCTCACCGTCGGGGGCTGATTCACCCCTCCACTTT; CDR3: CASSPSGADSPLHF
J: TRBJ1-4; V: TRBV30; size: NA; D: NA; DNA: TGTGCCTGGTCACTACTTTCCCATGAAAAACTGTTTTTT; CDR3: CAWSLLSHEKLFF
J: TRBJ2-1; V: TRBV4-3; size: NA; D: NA; DNA: TGCGCCAGCAGCCGGGCCGAGGGGAGCTCCTACAATGAGCAGTTCTTC; CDR3: CASSRAEGSSYNEQFF
J: TRBJ2-7; V: TRBV5-1; size: NA; D: NA; DNA: TGCGCCAGCAGCCAGACCTACGAGCAGTACTTC; CDR3: CASSQTYEQYF
J: TRBJ2-7; V: TRBV7-2; size: NA; D: NA; DNA: TGTGCCAGCAGCCCGCTAGGGACTCGTTTCGAGCAGTACTTC; CDR3: CASSPLGTRFEQYF
J: TRBJ2-7; V: TRBV9; size: NA; D: NA; DNA: TGTGCCAGCAGCCCCGCGGGGGGGGGACAGGTCGAGCAGTACTTC; CDR3: CASSPAGGGQVEQYF
J: TRBJ2-3; V: TRBV7-2; size: NA; D: TRBD2; DNA: TGTGCCAGCAGTCTGAGGGGGAGCGGGGGGGCCGTAGATACGCAGTATTTT; CDR3: CASSLRGSGGAVDTQYF
J: TRBJ2-5; V: TRBV4-3; size: NA; D: NA; DNA: TGCGCCAGCAGTCACCAAGAGACCCAGTACTTC; CDR3: CASSHQETQYF
J: TRBJ1-2; V: TRBV4-2; size: NA; D: NA; DNA: TGTGCCAGCAGCCAGGCGGGGTGGGATGGCTACACCTTC; CDR3: CASSQAGWDGYTF
J: TRBJ2-3; V: TRBV27; size: once; D: NA; DNA: TGTGCCAGCAGTTTATCGGGCGGACCTCCCTTTTCCACAGATACGCAGTATTTT; CDR3: CASSLSGGPPFSTDTQYF
J: TRBJ2-7; V: TRBV7-2; size: once; D: TRBD2; DNA: TGTGCCAGCAGCTTAGGGGCGCGGGGGGGCGCCTACGAGCAGTACTTC; CDR3: CASSLGARGGAYEQYF
J: TRBJ2-1; V: TRBV5-1; size: NA; D: NA; DNA: TGCGCCAGCAGCTTGTCTCCCTCAGGGGAGCAGTTCTTC; CDR3: CASSLSPSGEQFF
J: TRBJ1-5; V: TRBV19; size: NA; D: NA; DNA: TGTGCCAGTAGTATCTGGGTCTGGGAGCCCCAGCATTTT; CDR3: CASSIWVWEPQHF
J: TRBJ2-3; V: TRBV7-7; size: NA; D: NA; DNA: TGTGCCAGCAGCTTAGAGGTGGAGGCTCCCAGGCGTCACTCGGGCACAGATACGCAGTATTTT; CDR3: CASSLEVEAPRRHSGTDTQYF
J: TRBJ2-2; V: TRBV18; size: NA; D: TRBD1; DNA: TGTGCCAGCTCACCGGACAGGGAGAACACCGGGGAGCTGTTTTTT; CDR3: CASSPDRENTGELFF
J: TRBJ2-7; V: TRBV6-5; size: NA; D: TRBD1; DNA: TGTGCCAGCAGAACCACAGGGGGCCCAGCCTACGAGCAGTACTTC; CDR3: CASRTTGGPAYEQYF
J: TRBJ1-5; V: TRBV5-6; size: NA; D: NA; DNA: TGTGCCAGCAGCCTCGGGACACTAAATCAGCCCCAGCATTTT; CDR3: CASSLGTLNQPQHF
J: TRBJ2-3; V: TRBV2; size: NA; D: TRBD2; DNA: TGTGCCAGCAGAGCAACCCGGGAGGAGGAGTATTTT; CDR3: CASRATREEEYF
J: TRBJ2-1; V: TRBV11-2; size: NA; D: TRBD2; DNA: TGTGCCAGCAGCCCCCGCGGGGGGGCTTGGTCCTACAATGAGCAGTTCTTC; CDR3: CASSPRGGAWSYNEQFF
J: TRBJ2-5; V: TRBV28; size: NA; D: NA; DNA: TGTGCCAGCAGTACTAGTACCGGGGACTCCCCGGAGACCCAGTACTTC; CDR3: CASSTSTGDSPETQYF
J: TRBJ2-3; V: TRBV7-8; size: NA; D: TRBD1; DNA: TGTGCCAGCAGACTTAGGGGGACAGGGGTGGGTGATACGCAGTATTTT; CDR3: CASRLRGTGVGDTQYF
J: TRBJ1-5; V: TRBV6-1; size: NA; D: TRBD1; DNA: TGTGCCAGCAGTGCGACAGGGAGCTATGGCGTTAGCAATCAGCCCCAGCATTTT; CDR3: CASSATGSYGVSNQPQHF
J: TRBJ2-7; V: TRBV19; size: NA; D: TRBD1; DNA: TGTGCCTCCTCCTCCGGGACAGCCTACGAGCAGTACTTC; CDR3: CASSSGTAYEQYF
J: TRBJ1-1; V: TRBV7-6; size: NA; D: TRBD1; DNA: TGTGCCAGCAGCCTGAACAGGGGCACTGAAGCTTTCTTT; CDR3: CASSLNRGTEAFF
J: TRBJ2-7; V: TRBV27; size: NA; D: NA; DNA: TGTGCCAGCAGTTTGGGGGGTTTTATCTATGACGAGCAGTACTTC; CDR3: CASSLGGFIYDEQYF
J: TRBJ2-7; V: TRBV5-1; size: NA; D: NA; DNA: TGCGCCAGCAGCTTCCCCGGGAACGAGCAGTACTTC; CDR3: CASSFPGNEQYF
J: TRBJ2-1; V: TRBV4-2; size: once; D: TRBD2; DNA: TGTGCCAGCAGCCTCCGCGGGTTAGCGGGAAATTACAATGAGCAGTTCTTC; CDR3: CASSLRGLAGNYNEQFF
J: TRBJ2-5; V: TRBV6-5; size: NA; D: TRBD2; DNA: TGTGCCTCCCAGACTAGCGGGGGGGCCGCCCAGTACTTC; CDR3: CASQTSGGAAQYF
J: TRBJ1-2; V: TRBV5-5; size: NA; D: NA; DNA: TGTGCCAGCAGCCTTAACGGTAACTATGGCTACACCTTC; CDR3: CASSLNGNYGYTF
J: TRBJ1-6; V: TRBV6-5; size: NA; D: NA; DNA: TGTGCCAGCAGCCTGCTGGATTCACCCCTCCACTTT; CDR3: CASSLLDSPLHF
J: TRBJ2-3; V: TRBV25-1; size: NA; D: NA; DNA: TGTGCCAGCAGTCCAAGCCTGATCCCCTACGAAACAGATACGCAGTATTTT; CDR3: CASSPSLIPYETDTQYF
J: TRBJ1-2; V: TRBV5-1; size: NA; D: NA; DNA: TGCGCCAGCAGCTTGGCCCGGGGGCCAGGCTACACCTTC; CDR3: CASSLARGPGYTF
J: TRBJ1-1; V: TRBV29-1; size: NA; D: NA; DNA: TGCAGCGTTGACGGGGGGACCAGCGTTGAAGCTTTCTTT; CDR3: CSVDGGTSVEAFF